The 3 T cell receptor beta chains in this list originate from one sample, sequenced in a study of T cell changes during pregnancy in multiple sclerosis. Only in-frame clones appear in the TCRdb table, and some are missing; sequencing was by immunoSEQ multiplex PCR. The sample yields about 74,000 clones, approximately 91% seen once. Sample: peripheral blood, taken in the third trimester of pregnancy. The receptors here all came from a female donor with multiple sclerosis, enrolled in a pregnancy study.

The chain's CDR3 is CASCLSGGAINEQFF. The CDR3 bases are TGTGCCAGCTGCCTTAGCGGGGGGGCCATCAATGAGCAGTTCTTC. This chain uses TRBV11-1 with TRBJ2-1; 11 nucleotides match TRBD2. The CDR3 contains 15 residues. V trimming: 8 bases; J trimming: 6 bases; junction bases outside the gene matches: 9. Germline values: CDR1 SGHAT, CDR2 FQDESV (reference sequence).

The V and J genes are TRBV19 and TRBJ1-5; 7 bases fit TRBD1. Germline values: CDR1 LNHDA, CDR2 SQIVND (reference sequence). V was pared by 4 bases and J by 1 base, with 7 bases of the junction left unmatched. CDR3 size: 16 residues. The DNA for the CDR3 is TGTGCCAGTAGTAATAGACAGGGAGGAAGCAATCAGCCCCAGCATTTT. Translation: CASSNRQGGSNQPQHF.

J is TRBJ2-1 and V is TRBV10-3, with TRBD2 matching over 9 bases. From germline, CDR1 is ENHRY and CDR2 SYGVKD. The CDR3 loop spans 14 amino acids. Losses at the gene ends were 3 bases for V and 7 bases for J; bases not matched to a gene: 4. The CDR3 protein is CAISDLAGRNEQFF. The CDR3 nucleotides are TGTGCCATCAGTGATCTAGCGGGGCGGAATGAGCAGTTCTTC.